This entry lists 14 T cell receptor beta chains sequenced from one sample in a study of CD8 T cells in ankylosing spondylitis. One entry per CDR3 protein results from TCRdb running MiXCR on the 5' RACE reads. This repertoire shows 350,000 to 400,000 distinct CDR3 sequences, 20% found once; its top ten account for 13%. The specimen sequenced was blood, either unsorted or a sorted T cell fraction (not recorded which). The receptor source for this set is a male donor with ankylosing spondylitis or in good health (not recorded which).

The gene calls are TRBV29-1 and TRBJ2-2; the D call may be TRBD1 or TRBD2 (5 bases each). This CDR3 region has 11 residues. Trimming cost V 3 bases and J 6 bases, with 5 bases left between them. Germline loops: CDR1 SQVTM, CDR2 ANQGSEA. The CDR3 sequence is CSVEGPGELFF. The CDR3 DNA reads as TGCAGCGTTGAGGGACCCGGGGAGCTGTTTTTT.

V gene TRBV20-1 combines with J gene TRBJ1-6; D is unclear. Trimming removed 1 base at V and 10 bases at J, with 14 bases between. CDR3 length: 14 residues. CDR1 and CDR2 (germline): DFQATT, SNEGSKA (reference sequence). This CDR3 reads CSARGQVGRSPLHF. CDR3 coding DNA: TGCAGTGCTAGAGGGCAGGTCGGGAGGTCACCCCTCCACTTT.

The chain combines TRBV10-3 with TRBJ2-1; D uncertain. CDR3 length: 14 residues. V lost 6 bases and J lost 0, with 9 bases in between. CDR1 ENHRY and CDR2 SYGVKD come from the germline V gene. In DNA, the CDR3 is TGTGCCATCAGCGACAAGAGCTCCTACAATGAGCAGTTCTTC. This gives the protein CAISDKSSYNEQFF.

Written as DNA, the CDR3 is TGTGCCAGCAGCTTAGGGGACATTAACTATGGCTACACCTTC. It specifies CASSLGDINYGYTF. J is TRBJ1-2 and V is TRBV7-8; weak D call: TRBD1 (6 bases). From germline, CDR1 is SGHVS and CDR2 FQNEAQ. The V and J ends lost 1 base and 1 base respectively, with 7 bases between them. This CDR3 is built from 14 residues.

This clonotype was seen a handful of times. This chain links TRBV29-1 with TRBJ2-7; tentatively, D is TRBD2 (6 bases). The germline V and J ends were trimmed by 5 bases and 3 bases, with 17 bases remaining between them. CDR3 length: 14 residues. CDR1 is SQVTM and CDR2 is ANQGSEA in the germline V gene. Here the CDR3 reads CSVPDPQGGYEQYF. For the CDR3, the DNA is TGCAGCGTTCCGGACCCCCAGGGAGGCTACGAGCAGTACTTC.

The chain couples TRBV9 to TRBJ2-5, with D possibly matching TRBD1 (5 bases). The CDR3 totals 13 residues. Germline V CDR1 and CDR2: SGDLS, YYNGEE. Trimming pared 4 bases from V and 5 bases from J, leaving 12 bases between. CDR3: CASSPPGYETQYF. The CDR3, as DNA: TGTGCCAGCAGCCCACCAGGGTACGAGACCCAGTACTTC.

The gene calls are TRBV28 and TRBJ1-4, with TRBD1 matching over 7 bases. This CDR3 region has 16 residues. With V trimmed by 1 base and J by 6 bases, 8 bases remained unmatched. Looked up from germline, CDR1 is MDHEN and CDR2 is SYDVKM. This chain's CDR3 is CASSLLPGDSDEKLFF. In nucleotides, the CDR3 is TGTGCCAGCAGTTTATTGCCCGGGGACAGCGATGAAAAACTGTTTTTT.

Of note for this clonotype: Germline and junction disagree at one end, which may indicate a read error. V gene TRBV7-9 combines with J gene TRBJ2-2; perhaps TRBD2 as D (7 bases). The length of the CDR3 is 14 residues. Germline V lookup: CDR1 SEHNR, CDR2 FQNEAQ (reference sequence). The CDR3 loop reads CASKGGTNTGEQFF. The CDR3 nucleotides read TGTGCCAGCAAGGGGGGGACGAACACCGGGGAGCAGTTTTTT.

The chain recombines TRBV11-2 with TRBJ2-5, with TRBD2 matching 11 bases. J lost 3 bases, V lost 1 base, and 7 bases had no gene match. Germline V lookup: CDR1 SGHAT, CDR2 FQNNGV. This CDR3 is built from 17 residues. The DNA of the CDR3 is TGTGCCAGCAGCTTAGGCAGAAATAGCGGGGGGGAAGAGACCCAGTACTTC. Encoded protein: CASSLGRNSGGEETQYF.

The genes are TRBV27 and TRBJ2-3; 12 bases fit TRBD2. The CDR3 has 17 amino acids. The ends lost 7 bases at V and 1 base at J; junction bases unmatched: 9. Germline CDR1 is MNHEY and CDR2 is SMNVEV (reference sequence). In nucleotides, the CDR3 is TGTGCCAGCACCCGGGCTAGCGGGGGGGCCGGCACAGATACGCAGTATTTT. Its protein is CASTRASGGAGTDTQYF.

The table lists this clonotype with a few counts. One end of the junction does not line up with germline, which may come from a read error. The V call is TRBV20-1, the J call TRBJ1-1; D is perhaps TRBD1 (6 bases). In germline, CDR1 is DFQATT, CDR2 SNEGSKA (reference sequence). The length of the CDR3 is 14 residues. The CDR3 nucleotides read TGCAGTGATAGACGGGGGCCGGGAGGTGCTGAAGCTTTCTTT. This sequence encodes CSDRRGPGGAEAFF.

This clonotype was counted between two and nine times. The chain combines TRBV9 with TRBJ2-7; D tentatively reads TRBD1 or TRBD2 (5 bases each). The germline V gene has CDR1 SGDLS and CDR2 YYNGEE. The CDR3 loop spans 15 amino acids. V was pared by 4 bases and J by 3 bases, with 17 bases between. DNA for the CDR3: TGTGCCAGCAGCCCCTCAAGTGGGGGATTCTACGAGCAGTACTTC. Its protein is CASSPSSGGFYEQYF. Variable domain in full (rest from reference TRBV9 and TRBJ2-7): DSGVTQTPKHLITATGQRVTLRCSPRSGDLSVYWYQQSLDQGLQFLIQYYNGEERAKGNILERFSAQQFPDLHSELNLSSLELGDSALYFCASSPSSGGFYEQYFGPGTRLTVT.

The J gene is TRBJ2-1, the V gene TRBV5-4, with D unclear. The CDR3 consists of 13 residues. The germline V gene encodes CDR1 SGHNT and CDR2 YYREEE (reference sequence). V dropped 2 bases and J dropped 5 bases, with 8 bases sitting between them. CDR3 protein: CASSFMPNNEQFF. The CDR3 coding sequence is TGTGCCAGCAGCTTTATGCCCAACAATGAGCAGTTCTTC.

This clonotype was counted a few times. The rearrangement joins TRBV24-1 to TRBJ2-2, with 7 bases that match TRBD2. Germline V gene sequence: CDR1 KGHDR, CDR2 SFDVKD. V dropped 0 bases and J dropped 1; count of bases not matched to a gene: 4. CDR3 length: 17 residues. Here the CDR3 DNA reads TGTGCCACCAGTGATTTGGCATCGGGGGGGAACACCGGGGAGCTGTTTTTT. It encodes CATSDLASGGNTGELFF.